The clone carrying this T cell receptor (beta chain) was recorded many times. This entry is derived from a study of spatial heterogeneity in lung cancer. All TCR cDNA molecules were individually tagged with a unique molecular identifier. A single record per CDR3 protein comes from TCRdb applying MiXCR to the 5' RACE reads. The profile covers several thousand distinct CDR3 sequences, with about 3% appearing a single time and around 24% taken by the ten largest. Specified time point: sample taken at primary tumor resection. Sequencing covered unsorted whole RNA taken from tumor, nontumor lung or frozen PBMC. This CDR3 has 17 residues. Germline-derived CDR1 and CDR2 are SGHAT and FQDESV (reference sequence). J lost 2 bases, V lost 5 bases, and 10 bases had no gene match.

This chain connects TRBV11-1 to TRBJ2-1; 9 bases agree with TRBD2. Here the sequenced sample was normal lung tissue next to the tumor, taken at surgery. The receptor's source is a male donor with early-stage non-small cell lung cancer. The CDR3 DNA follows: TGTGCCAGCAGCGAGGGGGCTAGCGGGGACCCCTACAATGAGCAGTTCTTC. Translated: CASSEGASGDPYNEQFF. Full variable domain (outside the CDR3, taken from reference TRBV11-1 and TRBJ2-1): EAEVAQSPRYKITEKSQAVAFWCDPISGHATLYWYRQILGQGPELLVQFQDESVVDDSQLPKDRFSAERLKGVDSTLKIQPAELGDSAMYLCASSEGASGDPYNEQFFGPGTRLTVL.